This T cell receptor beta chain stems from a study of cytomegalovirus exposure and HLA in healthy donors (dated by TCRdb to the late 2010s). Regarding the research as a whole: The 666 repertoires of the first cohort and the roughly 120 validation repertoires were produced on the same platform, according to a later analysis. The aim of the study was to test whether cataloging public T cell receptors could identify signatures of past pathogen exposure. Besides the first cohort of roughly 660 subjects, a separate validation cohort made up of 120 or so different subjects was used. The study combined high-throughput TCR immunosequencing, statistical association of individual TCRs with disease status, and machine learning to predict cytomegalovirus infection status. General conclusions and limits of the study: A later analysis found that TCRs clustered in the first cohort also tended to co-occur in the roughly 120 validation repertoires, with 94% of cluster scores above 0. In both the original and validation cohorts, the classifier was reported to diagnose cytomegalovirus status with high specificity and sensitivity. Most TCR sequences were observed very rarely across donors, whereas some public TCRs were present in many individuals. It was suggested by the authors that the approach could potentially be generalized to other disease states and immunological phenotypes. In vitro tests confirmed that three of the cytomegalovirus-associated TCR beta chains recognize cytomegalovirus antigens. A later analysis lacked HLA typing for the validation cohort, so it scored co-occurrence in that cohort across all 120 or so repertoires. The study gave a list of about 150 TCR beta chains associated with cytomegalovirus.

Concerning this clone: The antigen it recognizes is unknown. No base quality information exists; no much larger clone differs at one position.

Library construction relied on the immunoSEQ multiplex PCR assay. On the study's bioinformatics: To diagnose cytomegalovirus status from the catalog of TCR beta chain sequences, a statistical classification framework was built. TCRdb stores this immuneACCESS table with in-frame sequences only. Part of the clones is absent; in the studies checked, under half of the shortfall reflects unresolved V genes, and no reason is known for the rest. The DNA gave D and trimming, while V, J and clone size come from that table. The table for this sample lists roughly 150,000 clones; over 90% of them were counted only once. Approximately 2% of the sample rests with the top ten. V is pared back by 2 bases and J by 5 bases, with 4 bases lying between the germline termini. CDR1 SGHVS and CDR2 FQNEAQ were looked up in the germline V gene. From cysteine to phenylalanine, the CDR3 is 12 amino acids long. Of all the DNA, just the CDR3 is kept, 36 bases in frame from base 1.

The donors were included in the validation cohort of roughly 120 subjects, a group kept apart from the roughly 670-subject first cohort. The chain is encoded by TRBV7-8 joined to TRBJ2-1; there is no confident call for the D gene. The specimen was PBMCs. This TCR derives from a man between 18 and 35 years old in good health and CMV-seropositive. The CDR3 sequence is CASSLRNNEQFF. The DNA is as follows: TGTGCCAGCAGCTTACGTAACAATGAGCAGTTCTTC.